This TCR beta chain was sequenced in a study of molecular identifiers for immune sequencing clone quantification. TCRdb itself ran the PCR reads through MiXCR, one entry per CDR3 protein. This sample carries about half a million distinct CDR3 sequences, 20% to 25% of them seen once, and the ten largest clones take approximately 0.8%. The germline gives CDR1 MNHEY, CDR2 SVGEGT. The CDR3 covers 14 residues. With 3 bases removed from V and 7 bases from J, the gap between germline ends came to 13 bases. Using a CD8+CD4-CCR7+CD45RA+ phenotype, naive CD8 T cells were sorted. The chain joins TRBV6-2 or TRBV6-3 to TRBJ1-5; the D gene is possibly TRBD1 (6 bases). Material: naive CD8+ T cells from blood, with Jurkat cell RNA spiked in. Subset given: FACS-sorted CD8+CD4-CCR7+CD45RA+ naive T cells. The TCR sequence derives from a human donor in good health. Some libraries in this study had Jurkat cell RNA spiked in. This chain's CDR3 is CASSYVQGGQPQHF. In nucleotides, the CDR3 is TGTGCCAGCAGTTATGTACAGGGAGGCCAGCCCCAGCATTTT.